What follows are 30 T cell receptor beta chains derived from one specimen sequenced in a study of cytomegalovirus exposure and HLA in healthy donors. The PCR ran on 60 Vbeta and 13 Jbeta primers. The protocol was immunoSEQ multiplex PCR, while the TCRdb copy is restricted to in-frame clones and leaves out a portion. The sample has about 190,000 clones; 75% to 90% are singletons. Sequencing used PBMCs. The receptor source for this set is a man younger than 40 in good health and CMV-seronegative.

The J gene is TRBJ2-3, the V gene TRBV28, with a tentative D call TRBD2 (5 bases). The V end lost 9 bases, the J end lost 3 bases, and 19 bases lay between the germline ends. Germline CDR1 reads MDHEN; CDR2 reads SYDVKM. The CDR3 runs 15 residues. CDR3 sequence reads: CASLRRKAYTDTQYF. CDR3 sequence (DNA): TGTGCCAGTCTAAGGAGGAAAGCATATACAGATACGCAGTATTTT.

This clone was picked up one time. The CDR3 DNA reads as TGCAGCGTTGGAGACAACGGGGAGCTGTTTTTT. Translating it yields CSVGDNGELFF. The chain joins TRBV29-1 to TRBJ2-2; no clear D gene. The CDR3 loop spans 11 amino acids. Between the trimmed V and J ends, which lost 4 bases and 7 bases, there was a span of 7 bases. The germline gives CDR1 SQVTM, CDR2 ANQGSEA.

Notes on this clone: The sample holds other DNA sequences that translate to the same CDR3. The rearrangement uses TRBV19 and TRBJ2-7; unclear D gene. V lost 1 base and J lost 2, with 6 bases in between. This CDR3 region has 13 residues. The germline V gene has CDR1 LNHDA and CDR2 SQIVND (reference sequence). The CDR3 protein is CASSIGGTYEQYF. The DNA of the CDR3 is TGTGCCAGTAGTATAGGCGGAACCTACGAGCAGTACTTC.

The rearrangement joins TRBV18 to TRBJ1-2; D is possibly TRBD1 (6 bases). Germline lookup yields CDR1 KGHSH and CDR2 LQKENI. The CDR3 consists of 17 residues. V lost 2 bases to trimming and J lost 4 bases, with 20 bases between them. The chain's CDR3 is CASSPTEGGGASYGYTF. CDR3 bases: TGTGCCAGCTCACCAACGGAAGGCGGGGGCGCATCCTATGGCTACACCTTC.

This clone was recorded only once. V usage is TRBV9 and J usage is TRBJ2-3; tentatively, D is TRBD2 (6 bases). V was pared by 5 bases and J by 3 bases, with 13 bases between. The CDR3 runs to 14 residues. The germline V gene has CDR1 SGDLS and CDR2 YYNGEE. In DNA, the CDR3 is TGTGCCAGCAGTCGGGGGTTTAGTACAGATACGCAGTATTTT. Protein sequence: CASSRGFSTDTQYF.

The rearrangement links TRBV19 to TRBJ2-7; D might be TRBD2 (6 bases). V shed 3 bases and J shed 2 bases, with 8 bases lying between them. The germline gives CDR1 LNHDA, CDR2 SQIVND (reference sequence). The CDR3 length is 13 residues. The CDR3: CASSIRGTYEQYF. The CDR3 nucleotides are TGTGCCAGTAGTATTCGGGGGACCTACGAGCAGTACTTC.

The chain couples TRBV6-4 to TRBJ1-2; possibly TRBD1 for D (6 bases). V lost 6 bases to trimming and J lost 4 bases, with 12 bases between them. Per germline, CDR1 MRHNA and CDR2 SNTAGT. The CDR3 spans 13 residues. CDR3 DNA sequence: TGTGCCAGCAGCAGGGACAATTTCTATGGCTACACCTTC. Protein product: CASSRDNFYGYTF.

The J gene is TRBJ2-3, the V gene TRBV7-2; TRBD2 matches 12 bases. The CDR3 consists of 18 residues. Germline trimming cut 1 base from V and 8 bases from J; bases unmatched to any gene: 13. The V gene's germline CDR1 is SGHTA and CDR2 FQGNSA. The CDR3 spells CASSLVFATSGSGGTQYF. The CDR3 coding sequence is TGTGCCAGCAGCTTAGTTTTCGCGACTAGCGGGAGCGGGGGTACGCAGTATTTT.

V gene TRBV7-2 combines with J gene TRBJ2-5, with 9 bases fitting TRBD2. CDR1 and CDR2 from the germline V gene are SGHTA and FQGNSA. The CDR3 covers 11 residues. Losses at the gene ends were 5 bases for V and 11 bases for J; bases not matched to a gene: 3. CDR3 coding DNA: TGTGCCAGCAGCCCCGGACTAGCGCAGTACTTC. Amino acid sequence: CASSPGLAQYF.

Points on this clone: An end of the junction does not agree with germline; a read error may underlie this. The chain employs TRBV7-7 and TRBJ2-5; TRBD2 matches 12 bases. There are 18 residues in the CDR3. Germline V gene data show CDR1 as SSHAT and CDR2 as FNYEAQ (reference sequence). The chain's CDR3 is CASSFGLAGGPDAETQYF. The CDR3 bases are TGTGCTAGCAGCTTCGGCCTAGCGGGAGGGCCCGATGCGGAGACCCAGTACTTC. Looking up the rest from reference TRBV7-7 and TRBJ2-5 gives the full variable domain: GAGVSQSPRYKVTKRGQDVTLRCDPISSHATLYWYQQALGQGPEFLTYFNYEAQPDKSGLPSDRFSAERPEGSISTLTIQRTEQRDSAMYRCASSFGLAGGPDAETQYFGPGTRLLVL.

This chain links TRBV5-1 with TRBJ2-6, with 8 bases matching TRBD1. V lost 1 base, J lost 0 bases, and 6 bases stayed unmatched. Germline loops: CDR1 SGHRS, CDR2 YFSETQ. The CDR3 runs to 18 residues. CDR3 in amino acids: CASSLTDRESSGANVLTF. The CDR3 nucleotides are TGCGCCAGCAGCTTGACGGACAGGGAGAGCTCTGGGGCCAACGTCCTGACTTTC.

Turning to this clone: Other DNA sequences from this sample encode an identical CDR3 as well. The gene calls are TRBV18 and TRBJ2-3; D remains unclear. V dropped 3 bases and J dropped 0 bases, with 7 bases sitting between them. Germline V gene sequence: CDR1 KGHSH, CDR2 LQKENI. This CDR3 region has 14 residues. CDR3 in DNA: TGTGCCAGCTCACCCCCTTCTAGCACAGATACGCAGTATTTT. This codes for CASSPPSSTDTQYF. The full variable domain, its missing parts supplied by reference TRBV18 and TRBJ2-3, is NAGVMQNPRHLVRRRGQEARLRCSPMKGHSHVYWYRQLPEEGLKFMVYLQKENIIDESGMPKERFSAEFPKEGPSILRIQQVVRGDSAAYFCASSPPSSTDTQYFGPGTRLTVL.

The CDR3 spells CASSVGGSYTGELFF. The CDR3 DNA reads TGCGCCAGCAGTGTCGGCGGTAGCTACACCGGGGAGCTGTTTTTT. This chain joins TRBV10-1 and TRBJ2-2; D remains unclear. CDR3 length: 15 residues. Germline V gene data show CDR1 as WNHNN and CDR2 as SYGVQD (reference sequence). The ends were cut back, 4 bases at V and 3 bases at J, with 12 bases in the middle.

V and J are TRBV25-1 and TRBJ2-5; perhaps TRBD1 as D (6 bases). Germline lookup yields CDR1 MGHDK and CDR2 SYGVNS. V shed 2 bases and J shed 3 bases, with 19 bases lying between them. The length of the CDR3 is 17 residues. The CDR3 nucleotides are TGTGCCAGCAGTGAACCCGCAGGGGCGAGCGGTAAAGAGACCCAGTACTTC. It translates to CASSEPAGASGKETQYF.

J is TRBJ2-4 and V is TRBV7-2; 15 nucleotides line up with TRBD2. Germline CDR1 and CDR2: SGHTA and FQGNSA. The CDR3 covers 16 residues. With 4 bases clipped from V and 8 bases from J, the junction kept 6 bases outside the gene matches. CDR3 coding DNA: TGTGCCAGCAGCTCTCCGGGACTAGCGGGGGGATACATTCAGTACTTC. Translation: CASSSPGLAGGYIQYF.

The CDR3 sequence: CASSLEGQKTGELFF. In nucleotides, the CDR3 is TGCGCCAGCAGCTTGGAGGGACAGAAGACCGGGGAGCTGTTTTTT. V gene TRBV5-1 combines with J gene TRBJ2-2, with TRBD1 identical over 7 bases. This CDR3 is built from 15 residues. Germline CDR1 is SGHRS and CDR2 is YFSETQ. V lost 0 bases and J lost 5; bases outside the gene matches: 4. The full variable domain, rest sourced from reference TRBV5-1 and TRBJ2-2, is KAGVTQTPRYLIKTRGQQVTLSCSPISGHRSVSWYQQTPGQGLQFLFEYFSETQRNKGNFPGRFSGRQFSNSRSEMNVSTLELGDSALYLCASSLEGQKTGELFFGEGSRLTVL.

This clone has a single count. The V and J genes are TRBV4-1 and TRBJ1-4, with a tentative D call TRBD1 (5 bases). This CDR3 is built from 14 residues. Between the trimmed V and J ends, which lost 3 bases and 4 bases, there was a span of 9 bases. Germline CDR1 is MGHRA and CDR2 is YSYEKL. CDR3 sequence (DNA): TGCGCCAGCAGCCAGGGGGGGATTAATGAAAAACTGTTTTTT. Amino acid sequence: CASSQGGINEKLFF.

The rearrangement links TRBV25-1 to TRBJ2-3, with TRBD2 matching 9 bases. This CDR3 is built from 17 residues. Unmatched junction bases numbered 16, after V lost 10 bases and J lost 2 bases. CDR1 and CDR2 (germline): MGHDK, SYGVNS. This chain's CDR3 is CATQGIAGVGATDTQYF. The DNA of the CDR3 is TGTGCCACCCAGGGGATAGCGGGAGTCGGGGCCACAGATACGCAGTATTTT.

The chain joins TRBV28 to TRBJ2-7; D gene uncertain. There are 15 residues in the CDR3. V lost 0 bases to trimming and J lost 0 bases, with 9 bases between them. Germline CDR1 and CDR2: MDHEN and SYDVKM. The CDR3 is CASSLWLKSSYEQYF. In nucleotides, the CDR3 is TGTGCCAGCAGTTTATGGTTAAAGAGCTCCTACGAGCAGTACTTC. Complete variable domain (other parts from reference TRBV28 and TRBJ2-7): DVKVTQSSRYLVKRTGEKVFLECVQDMDHENMFWYRQDPGLGLRLIYFSYDVKMKEKGDIPEGYSVSREKKERFSLILESASTNQTSMYLCASSLWLKSSYEQYFGPGTRLTVT.

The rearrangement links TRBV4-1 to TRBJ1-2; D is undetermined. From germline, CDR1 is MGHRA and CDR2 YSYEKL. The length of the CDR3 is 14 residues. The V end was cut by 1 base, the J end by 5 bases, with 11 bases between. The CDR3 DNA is TGCGCCAGCAGCCAAGTGACTGTGGATTATGGCTACACCTTC. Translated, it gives CASSQVTVDYGYTF.

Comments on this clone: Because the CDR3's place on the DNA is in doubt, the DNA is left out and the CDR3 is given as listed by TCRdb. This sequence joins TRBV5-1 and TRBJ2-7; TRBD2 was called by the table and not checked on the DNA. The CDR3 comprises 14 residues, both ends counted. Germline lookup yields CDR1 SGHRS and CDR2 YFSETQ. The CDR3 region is CASSTSGVSYEQYF.

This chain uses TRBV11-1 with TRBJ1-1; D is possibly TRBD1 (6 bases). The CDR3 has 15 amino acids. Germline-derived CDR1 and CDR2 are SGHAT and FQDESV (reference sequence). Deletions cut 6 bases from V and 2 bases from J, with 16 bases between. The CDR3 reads CASSLNRVANTEAFF. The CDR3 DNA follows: TGTGCCAGCAGTCTAAACAGGGTTGCTAACACTGAAGCTTTCTTT.

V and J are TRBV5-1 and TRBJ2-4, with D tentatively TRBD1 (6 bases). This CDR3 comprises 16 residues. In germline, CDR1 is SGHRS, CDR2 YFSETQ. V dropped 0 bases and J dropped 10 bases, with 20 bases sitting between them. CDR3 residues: CASSLGSLQGERIQYF. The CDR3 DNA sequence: TGCGCCAGCAGCTTGGGATCGCTACAGGGAGAAAGGATTCAGTACTTC.

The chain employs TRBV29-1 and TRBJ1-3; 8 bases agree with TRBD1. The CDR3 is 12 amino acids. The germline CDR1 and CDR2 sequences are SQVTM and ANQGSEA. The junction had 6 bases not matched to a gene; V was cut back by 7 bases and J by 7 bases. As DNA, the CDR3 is TGCAGCGCGCAGGGGGCAGGTAACACCATATATTTT. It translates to CSAQGAGNTIYF.

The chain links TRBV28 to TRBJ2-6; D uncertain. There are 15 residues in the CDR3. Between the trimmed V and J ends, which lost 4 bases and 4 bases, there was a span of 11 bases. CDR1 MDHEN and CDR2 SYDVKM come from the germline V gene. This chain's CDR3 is CASSSPPGGANVLTF. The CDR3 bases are TGTGCCAGCAGTTCCCCCCCAGGCGGGGCCAACGTCCTGACTTTC.

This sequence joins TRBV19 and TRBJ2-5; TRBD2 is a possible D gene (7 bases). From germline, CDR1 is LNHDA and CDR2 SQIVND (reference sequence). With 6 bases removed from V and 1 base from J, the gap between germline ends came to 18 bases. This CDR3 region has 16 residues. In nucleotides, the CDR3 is TGTGCCAGTAGAGGGGGGCTGTGGGGGGGCCAAGAGACCCAGTACTTC. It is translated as CASRGGLWGGQETQYF.

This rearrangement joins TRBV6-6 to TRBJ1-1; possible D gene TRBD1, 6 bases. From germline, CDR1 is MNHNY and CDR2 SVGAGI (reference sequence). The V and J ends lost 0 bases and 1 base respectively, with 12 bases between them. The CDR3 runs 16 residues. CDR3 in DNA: TGTGCCAGCAGTTACTCGACCGGGACAACGAACACTGAAGCTTTCTTT. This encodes CASSYSTGTTNTEAFF.

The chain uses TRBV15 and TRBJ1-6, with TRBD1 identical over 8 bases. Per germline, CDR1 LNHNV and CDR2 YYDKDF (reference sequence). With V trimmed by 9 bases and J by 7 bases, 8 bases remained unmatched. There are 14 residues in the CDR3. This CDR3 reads CATRDRGQNSPLHF. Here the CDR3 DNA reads TGTGCCACGAGAGACAGGGGCCAGAATTCACCCCTCCACTTT.

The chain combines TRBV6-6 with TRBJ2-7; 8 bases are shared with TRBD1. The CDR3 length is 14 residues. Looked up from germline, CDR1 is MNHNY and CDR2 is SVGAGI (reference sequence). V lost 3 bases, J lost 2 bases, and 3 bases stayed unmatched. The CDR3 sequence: CASSYDRGPYEQYF. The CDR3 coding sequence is TGTGCCAGCAGTTATGACAGGGGCCCCTACGAGCAGTACTTC.

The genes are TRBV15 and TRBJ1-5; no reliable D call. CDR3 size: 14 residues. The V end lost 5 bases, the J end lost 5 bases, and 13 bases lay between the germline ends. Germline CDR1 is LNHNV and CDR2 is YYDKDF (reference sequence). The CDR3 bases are TGTGCCACCAGCGGCGACATCTCGGATCAGCCCCAGCATTTT. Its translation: CATSGDISDQPQHF.